This is a list of T cell receptor beta chains from one sample in a study of T-cell memory formation after mild COVID-19. One entry per CDR3 protein, called by TCRdb with MiXCR from the 5' RACE reads. The data hold about 560,000 distinct CDR3 sequences, with about 20% observed a single time. Sequenced material: PBMCs or a T cell subset sorted from them (not recorded which). Receptor source: an adult woman who had mild COVID-19 (a few samples of this study predate the infection). Cell type and time point are not known. Both conserved end residues are part of each CDR3. D genes are given only for firm matches. Clone size is given for some rows only: seen once, a few or many times, or a class if the clone is expanded.

TRBJ1-5 . TRBV6-2/TRBV6-3 . 14 TGTGCCAGCAGACGACCGGCAGGGGCCCAGCCCCAGCATTTT CASRRPAGAQPQHF
TRBJ2-3 . TRBV20-1 . 13 TGCAGTGCTACCGCCACTAGCACAGATACGCAGTATTTT CSATATSTDTQYF
TRBJ1-5 . TRBV29-1 once 14 TGCAGCGTTGAGGTGACAGGCGGGGGACGGCCCCAGCATTTT CSVEVTGGGRPQHF
TRBJ1-2 . TRBV13 . 15 TGTGCCAGCAGCTTAGGCCTGCAAGCGGGGTATGGCTACACCTTC CASSLGLQAGYGYTF
TRBJ1-5 TRBD1 TRBV19 . 15 TGTGCCAGTAGCCTATGGACAGGGGTTGATCAGCCCCAGCATTTT CASSLWTGVDQPQHF
TRBJ2-2 . TRBV29-1 . 13 TGCAGCGTTGAAAGCCCCGAGGTCGGGGAGCTGTTTTTT CSVESPEVGELFF
TRBJ2-7 TRBD1 TRBV24-1 many 15 TGTGCCACCAGTCACCGGGACAGCGGTACCTACGAGCAGTACTTC CATSHRDSGTYEQYF
TRBJ2-5 TRBD2 TRBV7-2 . 17 TGTGCCAGCAGCTTACGATCCCGGACTAGCGGCCAAGAGACCCAGTACTTC CASSLRSRTSGQETQYF
TRBJ2-7 TRBD2 TRBV6-6 few 16 TGTGCCAGCAGTTACGGAGCGGGAGGGCGAGGTGGCGAGCAGTACTTC CASSYGAGGRGGEQYF
TRBJ2-1 . TRBV12-3/TRBV12-4 few 15 TGTGCCAGCAGTTTGGCCTTAGGGTTCGCCAATGAGCAGTTCTTC CASSLALGFANEQFF
TRBJ1-1 . TRBV4-1 few 15 TGCGCCAGCAGCCTTGGAGCGACGGCGAACACTGAAGCTTTCTTT CASSLGATANTEAFF
TRBJ2-1 . TRBV4-1 . 14 TGCGCCAGCAGCCAGGCGCTAGGTCCCAATGAGCAGTTCTTC CASSQALGPNEQFF
TRBJ2-7 . TRBV7-2 few 14 TGTGCCAGCAGTCCTGGGGGAGCCGCCTACGAGCAGTACTTC CASSPGGAAYEQYF
TRBJ2-7 . TRBV10-3 . 14 TGTGCCATCAGCTCTACGGACGGAGCCTACGAGCAGTACTTC CAISSTDGAYEQYF